Listed here are 14 T cell receptor beta chains from one sample, sequenced in a study of cytomegalovirus exposure and HLA in healthy donors. A multiplex PCR was run with 60 Vbeta primers and 13 Jbeta primers. Data came from immunoSEQ multiplex PCR; TCRdb stores just in-frame clones and leaves some out. The table shows about 180,000 clones, with approximately 80% occurring only once. What was sequenced was PBMCs. Receptors were obtained from a woman aged 18-29 years in good health and CMV-seropositive.

The chain couples TRBV27 to TRBJ2-7; tentatively, D is TRBD2 (5 bases). The CDR3 is 13 residues long. V lost 4 bases and J lost 3, with 10 bases in between. The germline V gene encodes CDR1 MNHEY and CDR2 SMNVEV (reference sequence). The CDR3 DNA is TGTGCCAGCAGTTCCTCGGGGTACTACGAGCAGTACTTC. This encodes CASSSSGYYEQYF.

The V gene is TRBV4-2, the J gene TRBJ2-5, with TRBD2 matching over 10 bases. The germline gives CDR1 LGHNA, CDR2 YNFKEQ. The CDR3 is 14 amino acids. Trimming at V came to 4 bases and at J to 3 bases, leaving 2 bases not matched to a gene. The CDR3 DNA follows: TGTGCCAGCAGCCCCGGACTAGCGGAAGAGACCCAGTACTTC. Its protein is CASSPGLAEETQYF.

In its sample, this clone was seen a few times. The chain recombines TRBV7-2 with TRBJ2-3; TRBD2 matches at 13 bases. The CDR3 is 16 amino acids. CDR1 SGHTA and CDR2 FQGNSA come from the germline V gene. V was clipped by 3 bases and J by 1 base; unmatched bases: 1. CDR3 residues: CASSLGLAGRTDTQYF. The CDR3 DNA sequence: TGTGCCAGCAGCTTGGGACTAGCGGGACGCACAGATACGCAGTATTTT.

J is TRBJ1-2 and V is TRBV13; D uncertain. Trimming pared 2 bases from V and 7 bases from J, leaving 14 bases between. From germline, CDR1 is PRHDT and CDR2 FYEKMQ (reference sequence). The CDR3 totals 14 residues. CDR3 in amino acids: CASSLRREGSGYTF. CDR3 DNA: TGTGCCAGCAGCTTACGTCGGGAAGGTTCTGGCTACACCTTC. The whole variable domain, remainder taken from reference TRBV13 and TRBJ1-2, is AAGVIQSPRHLIKEKRETATLKCYPIPRHDTVYWYQQGPGQDPQFLISFYEKMQSDKGSIPDRFSAQQFSDYHSELNMSSLELGDSALYFCASSLRREGSGYTFGSGTRLTVV.

The V and J genes are TRBV9 and TRBJ1-1; unclear D gene. This CDR3 spans 13 amino acids. Germline loops: CDR1 SGDLS, CDR2 YYNGEE. Between the trimmed V and J ends, which lost 3 bases and 1 base, there was a span of 7 bases. The CDR3 DNA follows: TGTGCCAGCAGCGCCTATCAGAACACTGAAGCTTTCTTT. Protein sequence: CASSAYQNTEAFF. Drawing the rest from reference TRBV9 and TRBJ1-1, the complete variable domain is DSGVTQTPKHLITATGQRVTLRCSPRSGDLSVYWYQQSLDQGLQFLIQYYNGEERAKGNILERFSAQQFPDLHSELNLSSLELGDSALYFCASSAYQNTEAFFGQGTRLTVV.

This chain uses TRBV4-3 with TRBJ2-3, with unresolved D. CDR3 length equals 15 residues. Germline V gene sequence: CDR1 LGHNA, CDR2 YSLEER. V lost 0 bases and J 0 bases, leaving 7 bases between the germline ends. The CDR3 coding sequence is TGCGCCAGCAGCCAAGATCTCACTAGCACAGATACGCAGTATTTT. The encoded protein is CASSQDLTSTDTQYF.

This clone turned up a few times. The V and J genes are TRBV27 and TRBJ1-5; tentatively, D is TRBD1 (5 bases). There are 14 residues in the CDR3. The V end was cut by 5 bases, the J end by 2 bases, with 10 bases between. The germline V gene has CDR1 MNHEY and CDR2 SMNVEV (reference sequence). The CDR3 reads CASSPLGGNQPQHF. In DNA form, the CDR3 reads TGTGCCAGCAGTCCCCTAGGGGGCAATCAGCCCCAGCATTTT.

The J gene is TRBJ2-1, the V gene TRBV28; 15 bases align to TRBD2. The CDR3 has 19 residues. After removal of 5 bases from V and 2 bases from J, the junction contained 10 bases not matched to a gene. Germline CDR1 and CDR2: MDHEN and SYDVKM. In DNA, the CDR3 is TGTGCCAGCAGTCCCCGGACTAGCGGGGGGGCCGTGACCTACAATGAGCAGTTCTTC. Translation gives CASSPRTSGGAVTYNEQFF.

The V and J genes are TRBV7-8 and TRBJ2-5; possible D gene TRBD2, 7 bases. This CDR3 contains 16 residues. The germline CDR1 and CDR2 sequences are SGHVS and FQNEAQ. Trimming removed 2 bases from V and 3 bases from J, with 16 bases in between. In DNA, the CDR3 is TGTGCCAGCAGCTTAAGTACTAGGGGGGGGGAAGAGACCCAGTACTTC. Protein: CASSLSTRGGEETQYF.

The V gene is TRBV7-2, the J gene TRBJ2-7, with D possibly matching TRBD2 (6 bases). This CDR3 is built from 15 residues. Deletions cut 0 bases from V and 2 bases from J, with 11 bases between. Germline CDR1 SGHTA, CDR2 FQGNSA. CDR3 in DNA: TGTGCCAGCAGCTTAGCGGGGGGACCCGCCTACGAGCAGTACTTC. It specifies CASSLAGGPAYEQYF.

V and J are TRBV19 and TRBJ2-3; TRBD2 matches at 8 bases. The junction had 8 bases not matched to a gene; V was cut back by 5 bases and J by 4 bases. The CDR3 runs to 15 residues. Germline loops: CDR1 LNHDA, CDR2 SQIVND (reference sequence). The DNA of the CDR3 is TGTGCCAGTAGTTGGAGCGGGGGCAAAGCAGATACGCAGTATTTT. Its translation is CASSWSGGKADTQYF. The variable domain in full, completed from reference TRBV19 and TRBJ2-3, reads DGGITQSPKYLFRKEGQNVTLSCEQNLNHDAMYWYRQDPGQGLRLIYYSQIVNDFQKGDIAEGYSVSREKKESFPLTVTSAQKNPTAFYLCASSWSGGKADTQYFGPGTRLTVL.

The chain links TRBV5-1 to TRBJ1-2, with 11 bases lining up with TRBD1. CDR3 length: 13 amino acids. Germline CDR1 is SGHRS and CDR2 is YFSETQ. J lost 9 bases, V lost 3 bases, and 4 bases had no gene match. As DNA, the CDR3 is TGCGCCAGCAGCTCGGGACAGGGGGATCGCTACACCTTC. Amino acid sequence: CASSSGQGDRYTF. The complete variable domain, with remaining parts taken from reference TRBV5-1 and TRBJ1-2, reads KAGVTQTPRYLIKTRGQQVTLSCSPISGHRSVSWYQQTPGQGLQFLFEYFSETQRNKGNFPGRFSGRQFSNSRSEMNVSTLELGDSALYLCASSSGQGDRYTFGSGTRLTVV.

The V and J genes are TRBV10-3 and TRBJ2-7; possible D gene TRBD1, 5 bases. The CDR3 has 12 residues. Germline assignment: CDR1 ENHRY and CDR2 SYGVKD. V lost 4 bases and J lost 5, with 9 bases in between. The CDR3 nucleotides are TGTGCCATCAGTGCCAGGGTGGACGAGCAGTACTTC. Amino acids: CAISARVDEQYF.

The V and J genes are TRBV29-1 and TRBJ2-5; D is ambiguous. The DNA end is a closer match to TRBJ2-7, so the J assignment may be wrong. The CDR3 consists of 11 residues. The V gene's germline CDR1 is SQVTM and CDR2 ANQGSEA. CDR3 DNA: TGCAGCGTCACCTCAGACTACGAGCAGTACTTC. Protein sequence: CSVTSDYEQYF.